This TCR beta chain was captured by sequencing in a study of cytomegalovirus exposure and HLA in healthy donors. Study findings and constraints: In vitro testing confirmed three CMV-associated chains as specific for CMV antigens. Most TCR beta V segments were productive about 90% or about 30% of the time in an earlier analysis. Associated with HLA alleles at 0.05 false discovery rate in a later analysis were some 16,000 TCR beta sequences.

PCR involved 60 Vbeta and 13 Jbeta primers. Clones were read by immunoSEQ multiplex PCR, and TCRdb kept only the in-frame ones, dropping some. Altogether about 260,000 clones are present, just under 85% being singletons, with the ten largest covering more than 1.5%. With respect to this clone: The target antigen is unknown.

The CDR3 length is 15 residues. Germline CDR1 reads SGHTA; CDR2 reads FQGTGA. V was pared by 4 bases and J by 10 bases, with 4 bases of the junction left unmatched. The source is a woman in her thirties or forties in good health and CMV-seropositive. The sequencing input was PBMCs. V usage is TRBV7-3 and J usage is TRBJ2-1; TRBD2 aligns across 16 bases. CDR3 residues: CASSYAGLAGGEQFF. The DNA of the CDR3 is TGTGCCAGCAGCTACGCGGGACTAGCGGGAGGGGAGCAGTTCTTC.